This TCR beta chain was recovered during a study of T cell changes during pregnancy in multiple sclerosis. This CDR3 spans 15 amino acids. CDR1 is SGHAT, CDR2 FQNNGV, per germline. V was clipped by 1 base and J by 2 bases; unmatched bases: 2. Sequencing was performed with immunoSEQ multiplex PCR; in TCRdb, only in-frame clones are kept and a portion is missing. The data contain fewer than 60,000 clones, less than 95% of them singletons. For this clone: The sample carries other DNA sequences with the same CDR3.

J is TRBJ2-5 and V is TRBV11-2; 9 nucleotides agree with TRBD1. Sequenced material: CD4+ T cells from peripheral blood mononuclear cells, taken in the third trimester of pregnancy. This receptor was identified in a female donor with multiple sclerosis, enrolled in a pregnancy study. CDR3 DNA: TGTGCCAGCAGCTTAGGGGACAGGGATCAAGAGACCCAGTACTTC. Residues: CASSLGDRDQETQYF.